This T cell receptor beta chain was documented in a study of blood T cell repertoires in COVID-19 (dated by TCRdb to the early 2020s). As for the study more broadly: The collaborator samples originated in the United States, Italy and Spain and spanned the acute and convalescent phases of COVID-19. The prospective study material was composed of cDNA or gDNA derived from T cells, B-cell-depleted T cells, or PBMCs. Deeply sampled blood TCRbeta repertoires from subjects exposed to, actively infected with, or recovered from COVID-19 were included in the dataset. The repertoires were made available in a free public database intended to serve as a resource for research on the immune response to SARS-CoV-2. Samples came from the ongoing ImmuneRACE study (first 160 participants) plus 1,254 subjects from 6 global collaborators. The sample metadata nearly always contained a de-identified subject ID, COVID-19 status, age in years and sex. Where available, HLA class I and class II types were taken from metadata supplied by the sample provider and were not determined by assay-based typing.

Compared with germline, V lacks 2 bases and J lacks 4 bases; bases without a gene match: 3. The CDR3 has 14 amino acids, counting the end cysteine and phenylalanine. The only DNA kept is the CDR3, 42 bases in frame from the first base. Via the germline V gene, CDR1 is MRHNA and CDR2 SNTAGT. The immunoSEQ Assay, a bias-controlled multiplex PCR, was used to amplify TCRbeta CDR3 regions from genomic DNA. The authors' analysis ran thus. Nucleated cell counts per sample were estimated from amplification of reference gene primers within the assay. To quantify the absolute abundance of each unique TCRbeta CDR3 rearrangement, sequence reads were collapsed and filtered. For each sample, productive Simpson clonality was calculated by taking the square root of Simpson's diversity index across productive rearrangements. Imported from immuneACCESS, the table was reduced by TCRdb to in-frame sequences with V and J called. These copies leave out some clones; in studies compared against another copy, an unresolved V gene accounts for under half, and the cause of the remainder is not known. The D gene and trimming were derived from the DNA, and the V and J assignments and clone size from that table. In this sample the table shows about 190,000 clones, nearly 90% of which occur a single time. The ten largest make up approximately 5.6% of the sample.

On this clone: The clone's antigen remains unknown. No much larger clone exists at a distance of one base, and base qualities are not known.

Study-wide conclusions, independent of this receptor: How much clinical and demographic metadata was included differed by source and by participant, and the metadata was provided uncurated.

Another Seattle source contributed samples from volunteer blood donors who had recovered from COVID-19. Whole blood was collected in K2EDTA tubes by collaborating institutions according to the institutions' own protocols. Collaborator samples were shipped for TCRbeta analysis as frozen whole blood, isolated PBMCs, or DNA extracted from either sample type. Sequenced: peripheral blood. This clonotype originated in a woman aged 40 to 50 who had recovered from COVID-19. The sequence is built from TRBV6-4 and TRBJ1-1; a stretch of 8 junction bases matches TRBD1. The nucleotide sequence is TGTGCCAGCAGTGACCCTGACAGGGGCACTGAAGCTTTCTTT. It is translated as CASSDPDRGTEAFF.